The TCR beta chain under discussion was sequenced for a study of early stage breast cancer tumors. Study details: Seven to nine ER+/PR+/HER2- tumors were invasive ductal; a few were invasive lobular. Study-wide points: Commonly generated sequences made up most enriched TCRB sequences shared between patients.

Repertoires were generated with immunoSEQ multiplex PCR, while TCRdb's copy carries only in-frame clones and drops some. The data contain nearly 25,000 clones, 60% to 70% of them singletons. Concerning this clone itself: Its target is not known.

Per the germline V gene, CDR1 is SGDLS and CDR2 is YYNGEE. The CDR3 is 16 residues long. Trimming cost V 7 bases and J 3 bases, with 19 bases left between them. This receptor was obtained from a person in their sixties or seventies with breast cancer. The chain links TRBV9 to TRBJ1-4; D is possibly TRBD1 (6 bases). Sequencing was done on a sample of breast tumor tissue. This CDR3 is CASPTPGGRSNEKLFF. DNA of the CDR3: TGTGCCAGCCCTACTCCCGGGGGGCGGTCTAATGAAAAACTGTTTTTT. Variable domain in full (rest from reference TRBV9 and TRBJ1-4): DSGVTQTPKHLITATGQRVTLRCSPRSGDLSVYWYQQSLDQGLQFLIQYYNGEERAKGNILERFSAQQFPDLHSELNLSSLELGDSALYFCASPTPGGRSNEKLFFGSGTQLSVL.